Below are 17 T cell receptor beta chains sequenced from a single sample in a study of blood T cell repertoires in COVID-19. The data were produced by immunoSEQ multiplex PCR, yet TCRdb's version contains in-frame clones alone and is incomplete. The repertoire consists of 380,000 or so clones, with approximately 86% occurring once and the leading ten covering roughly 7.2%. The specimen sequenced was peripheral blood. These receptors came from a woman aged 60-75 years with COVID-19, enrolled during active disease.

The V call is TRBV7-6, the J call TRBJ1-3; the D is unclear. Trimming left V 5 bases short and J 0 bases short, with 8 bases between. Looked up from germline, CDR1 is SGHVS and CDR2 is FNYEAQ. This CDR3 is built from 14 residues. The CDR3 DNA reads as TGTGCCAGCAGCGCCCCGAGCTCTGGAAACACCATATATTTT. As protein: CASSAPSSGNTIYF.

The chain combines TRBV19 with TRBJ2-5, with 9 bases matching TRBD1. Losses at the gene ends were 6 bases for V and 6 bases for J; bases not matched to a gene: 8. The CDR3 sequence is 14 residues long. CDR1 LNHDA and CDR2 SQIVND come from the germline V gene (reference sequence). CDR3 nucleotide sequence: TGTGCCAGTAGCAGAACAGGGGGCAAGCAGACCCAGTACTTC. Encoded protein: CASSRTGGKQTQYF. The full variable domain, completed using reference TRBV19 and TRBJ2-5, is DGGITQSPKYLFRKEGQNVTLSCEQNLNHDAMYWYRQDPGQGLRLIYYSQIVNDFQKGDIAEGYSVSREKKESFPLTVTSAQKNPTAFYLCASSRTGGKQTQYFGPGTRLLVL.

This chain uses TRBV30 with TRBJ2-7; unclear D gene. Trimming took 0 bases from V and 7 from J, leaving 19 bases between them. The CDR3 loop spans 15 amino acids. Germline V gene data show CDR1 as GTSNPN and CDR2 as SVGIG (reference sequence). The CDR3, as DNA: TGTGCCTGGAGTGTAGACTCTTATATTCTGGAAGAGCAGTACTTC. It specifies CAWSVDSYILEEQYF. Complete variable domain (other parts from reference TRBV30 and TRBJ2-7): SQTIHQWPATLVQPVGSPLSLECTVEGTSNPNLYWYRQAAGRGLQLLFYSVGIGQISSEVPQNLSASRPQDRQFILSSKKLLLSDSGFYLCAWSVDSYILEEQYFGPGTRLTVT.

V usage is TRBV7-9 and J usage is TRBJ2-3; 11 bases align to TRBD2. The germline V gene encodes CDR1 SEHNR and CDR2 FQNEAQ (reference sequence). CDR3 length: 18 residues. V shed 3 bases, J shed 4 bases, and the junction held 12 bases outside the gene matches. The CDR3 DNA sequence: TGTGCCAGCAGCTTGATATTGCGACTAGCGGGGACCGCAGATACGCAGTATTTT. Its translation: CASSLILRLAGTADTQYF.

The rearrangement links TRBV6-2 or TRBV6-3 to TRBJ1-1, with a weak D call TRBD1 (6 bases). Per germline, CDR1 MNHEY and CDR2 SVGEGT. This CDR3 has 15 amino acids. V was shortened by 4 bases and J by 5 bases, with 17 bases between the two germline ends. The CDR3 loop is CASSSAHRVNTEAFF. As DNA, the CDR3 is TGTGCCAGCAGTTCCGCCCACAGGGTAAATACTGAAGCTTTCTTT.

The V gene is TRBV27, the J gene TRBJ2-7, with TRBD1 matching over 9 bases. The CDR3 consists of 14 residues. After removal of 5 bases from V and 5 bases from J, the junction contained 7 bases not matched to a gene. Germline assignment: CDR1 MNHEY and CDR2 SMNVEV (reference sequence). CDR3 sequence reads: CASSARDRVNEQYF. Written as DNA, the CDR3 is TGTGCCAGCAGTGCCCGGGACAGGGTCAACGAGCAGTACTTC.

The rearrangement uses TRBV18 and TRBJ2-7, with 8 positions matching TRBD1. Per germline, CDR1 KGHSH and CDR2 LQKENI. V trimming: 4 bases; J trimming: 2 bases; junction bases outside the gene matches: 7. The CDR3 sequence is 15 residues long. The CDR3 reads CASSLRQGRPYEQYF. The CDR3 bases are TGTGCCAGCTCACTAAGACAGGGGCGGCCCTACGAGCAGTACTTC.

This rearrangement joins TRBV6-5 to TRBJ1-6; unclear D gene. In germline, CDR1 is MNHEY, CDR2 SVGAGI. The ends were cut back, 10 bases at V and 0 bases at J, with 10 bases in the middle. The CDR3 runs 14 residues. The CDR3 reads CATSRSSYNSPLHF. DNA of the CDR3: TGTGCCACTTCTAGGAGCTCCTATAATTCACCCCTCCACTTT.

The J gene is TRBJ1-2, the V gene TRBV29-1; TRBD1 agrees at 9 bases. The CDR3 extends over 12 amino acids. Per germline, CDR1 SQVTM and CDR2 ANQGSEA. V shed 6 bases and J 4 bases; nucleotides not matched to a gene: 3. The CDR3, as DNA: TGCAGCGTCGGGACAGGGATCTATGGCTACACCTTC. Protein: CSVGTGIYGYTF.

The DNA of the CDR3 is TGTGCCTGGAGTCACAGGTATGGCTACACCTTC. Translated: CAWSHRYGYTF. V is TRBV30 and J is TRBJ1-2, with D maybe TRBD1 (5 bases). Trimming cost V 2 bases and J 5 bases, with 6 bases left between them. Germline V gene lookup returns CDR1 GTSNPN and CDR2 SVGIG (reference sequence). This CDR3 contains 11 residues.

The CDR3 DNA follows: TGCAGCGTTGGACAGATCTCCTACGAGCAGTACTTC. It yields the protein CSVGQISYEQYF. The rearrangement joins TRBV29-1 to TRBJ2-7, with D maybe TRBD1 (5 bases). The V gene's germline CDR1 is SQVTM and CDR2 ANQGSEA. With 4 bases removed from V and 0 bases from J, the gap between germline ends came to 7 bases. The length of the CDR3 is 12 residues.

The V call is TRBV7-8, the J call TRBJ2-1; D not resolved. This CDR3 contains 14 residues. V was trimmed by 2 bases and J by 5 bases, leaving 10 bases between them. The germline V gene has CDR1 SGHVS and CDR2 FQNEAQ. CDR3 DNA sequence: TGTGCCAGCAGCTTACCCTCTGCTAACAATGAGCAGTTCTTC. Translation: CASSLPSANNEQFF.

The genes are TRBV2 and TRBJ1-1; 11 bases agree with TRBD1. Germline CDR1 SNHLY, CDR2 FYNNEI. The CDR3 is made up of 15 amino acids. Trimming cost V 7 bases and J 0 bases; bases outside gene matches: 4. The CDR3 here is CASKGTGGMNTEAFF. The CDR3 nucleotides read TGTGCCAGCAAAGGGACAGGGGGTATGAACACTGAAGCTTTCTTT.

V is TRBV3-1 (or the pseudogene TRBV3-2) and J is TRBJ2-1, with 8 positions matching TRBD2. This CDR3 is 13 amino acids long. Germline CDR1 is LGHDT and CDR2 is YNNKEL (reference sequence). With V trimmed by 7 bases and J by 9 bases, 8 bases remained unmatched. The CDR3, as DNA: TGTGCCAGCATCCGGGGGGGCCAGGGTGAGCAGTTCTTC. Translated: CASIRGGQGEQFF.

This chain joins TRBV11-1 and TRBJ1-1; D not resolved. CDR3 length: 15 residues. Germline V gives CDR1 SGHAT, CDR2 FQDESV (reference sequence). The ends were cut back, 1 base at V and 2 bases at J, with 11 bases in the middle. In DNA form, the CDR3 reads TGTGCCAGCAGCTTAGGATTAGAGGGAAACACTGAAGCTTTCTTT. This sequence encodes CASSLGLEGNTEAFF.

V and J are TRBV18 and TRBJ2-5, with 7 bases lining up with TRBD1. The CDR3 runs to 14 residues. With V trimmed by 3 bases and J by 0 bases, 1 base remained unmatched. In germline, CDR1 is KGHSH, CDR2 LQKENI. The CDR3 sequence: CASSPDRYQETQYF. In DNA form, the CDR3 reads TGTGCCAGCTCACCGGACAGGTACCAAGAGACCCAGTACTTC.

This chain joins TRBV21-1 and TRBJ1-1; the tabulated D call, TRBD1, remains unverified against the DNA. TRBV21-1 is noted as a pseudogene. This CDR3 is 21 amino acids long. CDR3 residues: CASSNPPVRDRRPKEVTEAFF. CDR3 nucleotide sequence: TGTGCCAGCAGCAACCCCCCGGTCCGGGACAGGAGACCTAAAGAGGTCACTGAAGCTTTCTTT.